These T cell receptor beta chains were read from a single sample in a study of shared clonotypes between healthy human individuals. Assay used: immunoSEQ multiplex PCR; TCRdb lists only in-frame clones, some missing. The sample has under 700,000 clones; roughly 95% are singletons. Source material: naive CD8+ T cells sorted from blood. These receptors all come from a woman aged 30 to 39 in good health. CDR3s include the opening cysteine and the closing phenylalanine or tryptophan. A D gene is named only where the DNA matches it firmly. Clone size is stated in some rows and not others, as once, few, many or a class when expanded.

d_call | j_call | clone_size | v_call | cdr3_nt | cdr3_aa
TRBD1 | TRBJ1-4 | - | TRBV15 | TGTGCCACCAGCAGCGGACAGGTTTGGGAAAAACTGTTTTTT | CATSSGQVWEKLFF
- | TRBJ2-5 | - | TRBV2 | TGTGCCAGCGGAAAGGGTGGGACCCAGTACTTC | CASGKGGTQYF
- | TRBJ2-2 | - | TRBV7-8 | TGTGCCAGCAGCTTAGAGATGGGAGGCACCGGGGAGCTGTTTTTT | CASSLEMGGTGELFF
- | TRBJ2-3 | - | TRBV5-6 | TGTGCCAGCAGCTTGGCGCCGAGCACAGATACGCAGTATTTT | CASSLAPSTDTQYF
- | TRBJ2-7 | - | TRBV2 | TGTGCCAGCAGTGATCCTAGTAGTTTAGCGGAATCCTACGAGCAGTACTTC | CASSDPSSLAESYEQYF
- | TRBJ1-3 | - | TRBV7-8 | TGTGCCAGCAGCCAGGGCAGGGAGTCTGGAAACACCATATATTTT | CASSQGRESGNTIYF
- | TRBJ1-2 | - | TRBV4-2 | TGTGCCAGCAGCCTCACGTGGCAGGGAGGTTGGGGCTACACCTTC | CASSLTWQGGWGYTF
- | TRBJ2-1 | - | TRBV6-1 | TGTGCCAGCAGTGCAGACGGGACGGACTACAATGAGCAGTTCTTC | CASSADGTDYNEQFF
TRBD1 | TRBJ2-7 | - | TRBV5-1 | TGCGCCAGCAGCTACAGGGGGCCATCCTACGAGCAGTACTTC | CASSYRGPSYEQYF
- | TRBJ2-7 | - | TRBV10-2 | TGCGCCAGCAGTGCAGGGACCTGGACTGCCTACGAGCAGTACTTC | CASSAGTWTAYEQYF
- | TRBJ1-5 | - | TRBV5-6 | TGTGCCAGCAGCTTGGCCCTGGCGGGCAATCAGCCCCAGCATTTT | CASSLALAGNQPQHF
TRBD2 | TRBJ2-1 | - | TRBV4-1 | TGCGCCAGCAGCCCTCGAACGAGCCCCTGGACTAGCGGAAGCTCCTACAATGAGCAGTTCTTC | CASSPRTSPWTSGSSYNEQFF
TRBD2 | TRBJ2-7 | - | TRBV4-1 | TGCGCCAGCAGCCAGGACCCGGGGACTAGCAGCTACGAGCAGTACTTC | CASSQDPGTSSYEQYF
TRBD2 | TRBJ2-7 | - | TRBV7-9 | TGTGCCAGCAGCTTACTCGGGAGGGAACACCACGAGCAGTACTTC | CASSLLGREHHEQYF
- | TRBJ1-1 | - | TRBV7-9 | TGTGCCAGCAGCCTATCCACTGAAGCTTTCTTT | CASSLSTEAFF
TRBD2 | TRBJ2-7 | - | TRBV11-2 | TGTGCCAGCAGCTCCTGGACTAGCGGGAGTGAGGACGAGCAGTACTTC | CASSSWTSGSEDEQYF
- | TRBJ1-5 | - | TRBV28 | TGTGCCAGCAGTTTCGGCGGGAACCAGCCCCAGCATTTT | CASSFGGNQPQHF
- | TRBJ2-2 | - | TRBV11-2 | TGTGCCAGCAGCCCCCAGGGGGGCTGGGGGGAGCTGTTTTTT | CASSPQGGWGELFF
TRBD1 | TRBJ2-1 | - | TRBV27 | TGTGCCAGCAGAAACCGGGACAGCTATGAGCAGTTCTTC | CASRNRDSYEQFF
- | TRBJ2-7 | - | TRBV9 | TGTGCCAGCAGCGTAGGAATGGGTGGGGAGCAGTACTTC | CASSVGMGGEQYF
TRBD2 | TRBJ2-1 | - | TRBV6-5 | TGTGCCAGCAGTTACGCGACTAGCGGGTACAATGAGCAGTTCTTC | CASSYATSGYNEQFF
- | TRBJ2-2 | - | TRBV27 | TGTGCCAGCAGTCCGTCACCAAGAGCCGGGGAGCTGTTTTTT | CASSPSPRAGELFF
- | TRBJ1-5 | - | TRBV28 | TGTGCCAGCAGTTTATCCGAGCAGCCCCAGCATTTT | CASSLSEQPQHF
- | TRBJ1-2 | - | TRBV4-2 | TGTGCCAGCAGCTTGGCGGGGGCCGCGGCTGACTATGGCTACACCTTC | CASSLAGAAADYGYTF
- | TRBJ2-1 | once | TRBV21-1 | TGTGCCAGCAGCAAAGGGGAGGGCAGGGGACATGAGCAGTTCTTC | CASSKGEGRGHEQFF